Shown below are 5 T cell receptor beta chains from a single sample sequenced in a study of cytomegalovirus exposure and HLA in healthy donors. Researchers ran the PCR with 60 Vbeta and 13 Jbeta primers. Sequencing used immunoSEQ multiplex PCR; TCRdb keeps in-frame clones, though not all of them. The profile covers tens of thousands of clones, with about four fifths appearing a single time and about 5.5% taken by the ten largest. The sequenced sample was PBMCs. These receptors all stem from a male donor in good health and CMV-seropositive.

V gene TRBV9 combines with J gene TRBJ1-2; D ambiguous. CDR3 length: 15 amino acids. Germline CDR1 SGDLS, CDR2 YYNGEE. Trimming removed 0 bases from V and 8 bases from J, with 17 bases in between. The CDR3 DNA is TGTGCCAGCAGCGTAGGAGGTTCTCTCAACGGGGGCTACACCTTC. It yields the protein CASSVGGSLNGGYTF.

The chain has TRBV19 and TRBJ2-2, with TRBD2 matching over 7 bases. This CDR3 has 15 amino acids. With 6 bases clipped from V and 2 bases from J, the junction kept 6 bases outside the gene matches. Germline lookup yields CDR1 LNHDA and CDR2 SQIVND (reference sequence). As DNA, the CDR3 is TGTGCCAGTAGGGGGCTAGCGGCTAACACCGGGGAGCTGTTTTTT. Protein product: CASRGLAANTGELFF.

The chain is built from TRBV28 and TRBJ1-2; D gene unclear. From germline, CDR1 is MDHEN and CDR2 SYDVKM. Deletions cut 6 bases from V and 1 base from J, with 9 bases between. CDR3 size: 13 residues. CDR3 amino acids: CASREQINYGYTF. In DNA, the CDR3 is TGTGCCAGCAGGGAACAGATTAACTATGGCTACACCTTC.

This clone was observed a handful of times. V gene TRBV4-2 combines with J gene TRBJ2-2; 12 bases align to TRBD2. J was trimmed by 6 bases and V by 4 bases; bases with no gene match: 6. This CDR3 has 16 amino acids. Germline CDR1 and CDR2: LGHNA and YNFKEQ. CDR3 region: CASSLRLAGVSGELFF. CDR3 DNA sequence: TGTGCCAGCAGCCTTCGACTAGCGGGAGTGTCCGGGGAGCTGTTTTTT.

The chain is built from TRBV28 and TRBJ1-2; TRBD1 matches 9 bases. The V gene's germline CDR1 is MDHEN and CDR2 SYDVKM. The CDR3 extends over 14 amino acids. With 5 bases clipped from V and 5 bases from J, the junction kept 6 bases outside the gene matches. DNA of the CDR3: TGTGCCAGCAGTCCGGGACAGGGCTTATATGGCTACACCTTC. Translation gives CASSPGQGLYGYTF.